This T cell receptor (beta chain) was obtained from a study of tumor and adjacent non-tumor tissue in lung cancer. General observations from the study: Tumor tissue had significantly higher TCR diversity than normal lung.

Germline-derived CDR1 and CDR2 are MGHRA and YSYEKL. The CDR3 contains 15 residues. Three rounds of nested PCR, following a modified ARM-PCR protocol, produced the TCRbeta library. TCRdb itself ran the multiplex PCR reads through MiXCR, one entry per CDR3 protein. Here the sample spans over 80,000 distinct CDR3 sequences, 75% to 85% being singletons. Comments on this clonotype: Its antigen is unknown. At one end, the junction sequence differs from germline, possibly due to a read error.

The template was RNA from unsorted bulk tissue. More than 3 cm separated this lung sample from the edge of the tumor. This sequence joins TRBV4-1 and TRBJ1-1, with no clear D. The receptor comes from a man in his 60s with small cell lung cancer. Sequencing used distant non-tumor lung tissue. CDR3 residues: CASNQGPDGNTEDFF. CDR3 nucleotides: TGCGCCAGCAACCAAGGACCGGACGGGAACACTGAAGATTTCTTT.